This T cell receptor (beta chain) emerged from a study of T cell repertoires in cytomegalovirus infection (dated by TCRdb to 2018 to 2020). In terms of the full investigation: Donor HLA type was relevant to the analysis, as public TCR beta signatures indicated carriage of CMV infection together with the matching HLA type. Results and caveats for the whole study, not just this receptor: In both this cohort and an independent roughly 350-donor cohort, the cumulative frequency of public TCR beta family members distinguished carriers of CMV infection plus the relevant HLA type. The ex vivo response was dominated by HLA-C-restricted CMV-specific TCR beta clonotypes, which also provided the single most frequent clonotype in two of eight donors.

V and J are trimmed by 5 bases and 2 bases, and the gene matches miss 14 bases of the junction. From cysteine to phenylalanine, the CDR3 is 20 amino acids long. Kept here is only the CDR3 DNA, which spans 60 bases and is read in frame from base 1. Turning to this clonotype: Its antigen is currently not known. Base qualities are not at hand, and no much larger clone is one base apart.

The sequencer was an Illumina HiSeq 1500. The raw public reads went through TCRdb reprocessing: fastp at Q25, MiXCR clone calling, in-frame beta chains kept. Identical CDR3 proteins give one entry, which carries the most common genes and DNA. This sample is represented by 510,000 or so distinct CDR3 sequences; 26% of them were singletons. Clones ranked in the top ten supply about 13% of the sample. The specimen sequenced was PBMCs. This TCR derives from a human donor in good health (CMV status not recorded). Some clones in this sample may be carry-over from other donors' samples. The rearrangement joined TRBV12-3 or TRBV12-4 to TRBJ2-1; 14 bases in between match TRBD2. The nucleotide sequence is given as TGTGCCAGCAGTCCCCAACGTGGGACTAGCGGGGGTCAGCCCTACAATGAGCAGTTCTTC. Its protein product is CASSPQRGTSGGQPYNEQFF.